Here is one T cell receptor (beta chain) with its context. These data belong to a study of blood T cell repertoires in COVID-19. The method was immunoSEQ multiplex PCR; TCRdb's version includes in-frame clones alone and lacks a portion of them. Among about 200,000 clones listed, 85% to 90% were seen once. Trimming stripped 0 bases from V and 3 bases from J, with 10 bases between. In germline, CDR1 is SGHDT, CDR2 YYEEEE. The CDR3 length is 14 residues. This clonotype was sampled from a person in their 70s with COVID-19, enrolled during active disease. The chain combines TRBV5-6 with TRBJ2-7; no clear D. The sample consisted of peripheral blood. For the CDR3, the DNA is TGTGCCAGCAGCTTGGACCCCCCCGGCTACGAGCAGTACTTC. Translated, it gives CASSLDPPGYEQYF.